This entry concerns a single TCR beta chain. Its target antigen remains unknown. No qualities accompany the bases; no much larger clone lies one base away. The data originate from a study of cytomegalovirus exposure and HLA in healthy donors (dated by TCRdb to the late 2010s). For the study in its entirety: In an earlier analysis of some 550 of the donors, less than 350 Gb of sequence data and just under 120 million unique TCR beta sequences from roughly 200 million T cells were reported. An early release covering approximately 600 HLA-typed donors comprised 300 to 350 gigabases of sequencing data and roughly 85 million unique TCR sequences. Of the 300 to 500 genotyped donors, roughly 76% were placed in the genetic ancestry cluster associated with self-reported Caucasian donors. The study aimed to test whether signatures of past pathogen exposure could be identified by cataloging public T cell receptors. The study profiled the T cell repertoires of under 850 subjects by immunosequencing and related them to cytomegalovirus serostatus. In addition to the first cohort of 666 subjects, a separate validation cohort of about 120 different subjects was used. High-throughput TCR immunosequencing, statistical association of individual TCRs with disease status, and machine learning were combined to predict cytomegalovirus infection status. A later analysis re-analyzed previously published TCR beta repertoires from roughly 630 donors and added high-resolution HLA genotyping to study TCR occurrence patterns. Rather than using new phenotypic data, the later analysis identified candidate immune exposures from TCR beta sequences and from how often those sequences occurred across donors. An earlier analysis of around 580 of the donors used high-throughput TCR beta sequencing to judge whether each TCR beta V gene segment behaved as functional or pseudogenic. Alongside the repertoire data, information on donor age, sex, ethnicity and CMV serostatus was compiled. In a later genetic analysis, genome-wide SNP genotypes for about 55% of the roughly 700 donors were used, and that subset was treated as a discovery cohort. Every discovery cohort repertoire had been produced on one sequencing platform. HLA typing included class I and class II loci at four-digit resolution. The number of donors typed differed by locus, with roughly 629-640 for A, B, C, DRB1 and DQB1, approximately 500 for DQA1, about 610 for DPA1, and 450 to 480 for DPB1. Roughly five DR-DQ haplotypes were treated as single units for association and clustering because of strong linkage in the cohort. Among about 370 genotyped donors of the cohort, an average of about 240,000 unique TCR beta nucleotide sequences was sequenced per donor, of which about 19% were non-productive. Study-wide findings and limitations: Because counts were too low, around 18 rarely observed V segments, including chromosome 9 orphons, were left out of the earlier analysis of about 620 of the donors. In an earlier analysis of 587 of the donors, most TCR beta V segments appeared in productive rearrangements about 90% or about 30% of the time, broadly matching IMGT annotations. In a later genetic analysis, a missense DCLRE1C variant was associated with V-gene and J-gene trimming of TCR beta chains, and the association was replicated in an independent cohort. In a later analysis, the rate of TCR association differed among HLA loci, with DRB1 alleles having the most associated TCRs and HLA-C alleles having the fewest. Several of the top co-occurrence clusters appeared to be linked to parvovirus B19, influenza, CMV and Epstein-Barr virus, according to a later analysis. The 87-base-pair reads could not distinguish some IMGT-functional V segments, including TRBV6-2 and TRBV6-3, so those segments were excluded. In a later analysis, HLA-associated TCR beta chains showed more clonal expansion and lower generation probabilities than non-associated chains that were equally common. In the study, 150 to 200 TCR beta chains were listed as associated with cytomegalovirus. At a false discovery rate of 0.05, a later analysis linked around 17,000 TCR beta sequences to specific HLA alleles. According to a later analysis, most CMV-associated TCR beta chains appeared to be HLA-restricted, and the HLA associations seemed to be driven largely by CMV exposure. A further reported finding was that TCR beta sequences accurately predicted the HLA-A and HLA-B alleles for most subjects in the first cohort. Presence/absence analyses assumed roughly uniform sequencing depth across donors, an assumption that may not hold. CMV serostatus was the only immune exposure information available for the cohort. A group of highly shared sequence variants was considered likely to be a technical artifact of the sequencing pipeline. Most TCR sequences were observed very rarely across donors, whereas some public TCRs were present in many individuals. Because some donors lacked HLA typing at each locus, the association tests relied only on the typed subset. The authors suggested that the approach could potentially be generalized to other disease states and immunological phenotypes. Three of the identified cytomegalovirus-associated TCR beta chains were confirmed in vitro to be specific for cytomegalovirus antigens. A later genetic analysis reported fewer N-insertions in productive TCRs among donors in an Asian-associated ancestry cluster than the roughly 620-donor mean. Only TCR beta chains were sequenced in this cohort, and the absence of alpha or paired-chain data limited detectable features. Cytomegalovirus status was reported to be diagnosed by the classifier with high specificity and sensitivity in both the original and validation cohorts. When HLA alleles, especially DR and DQ, strongly co-occurred, attributing TCR associations to individual alleles was difficult. Linkage disequilibrium might explain the correlated functional status among segregating V segments, but an unknown experimental factor could not be excluded.

The cohort was made up of 500 to 850 healthy bone marrow donors. At the time of sampling, all cohort members were nominally healthy, though unrecorded immune exposures were likely present. The donor tested CMV seronegative, placing the donor among the 350 or so seronegative members of the cohort. A peripheral blood sample was collected from each donor, and TCR beta sequencing was performed on peripheral blood mononuclear cells. The Qiagen DNeasy Blood Extraction Kit was used to extract genomic DNA from the blood cell samples. The library was generated by the immunoSEQ multiplex PCR assay. A mixture of 60 forward primers for TCR Vbeta segments and 13 reverse primers for TCR Jbeta segments was used in the multiplex PCR. A multiplex PCR assay on genomic DNA amplified the CDR3 region of rearranged TCR beta genes. On the Illumina HiSeq System, the amplified TCR beta libraries were sequenced as 87-base-pair reads. The paper's processing steps were these. A later analysis counted tens of millions of unique TCR beta chains across the 500 to 850 repertoires, and about 10 million of these chains were shared by at least two donors. Raw reads were error-corrected and collapsed into unique sequences with a nearest-neighbor algorithm that merged closely related sequences to remove PCR and sequencing errors. V, D and J gene segments were assigned by aligning CDR3 sequences to IMGT reference sequences. For a sequence to be retained, a match of at least six nucleotides was required to both a V gene segment and a J gene segment. Rearrangements were called productive when the CDR3 lacked stop codons and stayed in frame with V and J; all others were non-productive. Following IMGT convention, CDR3 was defined as the stretch from the second conserved V-encoded cysteine up to the conserved J-encoded phenylalanine. The earlier analysis of about 590 of the donors excluded sequences that lacked an unambiguous match to a single V gene segment. An earlier analysis of several hundred of the donors called V segments functional above 56.7% productive rearrangements and segregating when the between-donor standard deviation exceeded 5%. A statistical classification framework was built for diagnosing cytomegalovirus status from the catalog of TCR beta chain sequences. In a later analysis, TCR nucleotide sequences were compared against IMGT/GENE-DB human TR gene sequences so that V and J genes could be assigned. In a later analysis, CDR3 sequences and most-parsimonious VDJ recombination scenarios were assigned using the TCRdist pipeline. In a later analysis, each TCR beta chain was defined by its CDR3 amino acid sequence together with its V-gene family, and reads lacking a unique V-gene family were excluded. A later analysis removed several hundred highly shared, low-generation-probability nucleotide sequences to deal with suspected cross-contamination and a sequencing artifact. A later analysis calculated a clonal expansion index for each public chain from normalized within-repertoire ranks of inferred template counts. In a later analysis, generation probabilities were computed using a VDJ recombination model fitted to out-of-frame rearrangements, and the results were checked against IGoR. In a later analysis, hypergeometric tests were used to score TCR-TCR, TCR-HLA and TCR-CMV co-occurrence, with a repertoire-size bias correction applied to TCR pairs. In a later analysis, false discovery rates were estimated by permuting HLA or CMV assignments 20 times. In a later analysis, co-occurring TCRs were grouped using DBSCAN, with TCRdist sequence similarity added in when clustering inside HLA-allele-positive subsets. Co-occurrence clustering excluded repertoires with fewer than 30,000 or more than 120,000 public chains, plus five with anomalous nucleotide sharing. TCRdb stores this immuneACCESS table with in-frame sequences only. Part of the clones is absent; in the studies checked, under half of the shortfall reflects unresolved V genes, and no reason is known for the rest. The D gene and trimming were derived from the DNA, and the V and J assignments and clone size from that table. The table for this sample lists about 200,000 clones; roughly 80% of them were counted only once. The ten top clones hold 1.7% of the sample.

V loses 1 base, J loses 0 bases, and the germline ends lie 6 bases apart. The CDR3 spans 14 residues, from the cysteine through the phenylalanine. Only the CDR3 portion is preserved as DNA: 42 bases, with reading frame beginning at the first base. CDR1 and CDR2 were assigned from the germline V gene as MGHRA and YSYEKL. The V and J genes are TRBV4-1 and TRBJ1-1, and possibly TRBD1, on 5 matching bases. The origin of this receptor is a woman between 18 and 30 years old in good health and CMV-seronegative. The sequenced material came from PBMCs. The encoded CDR3 is CASSQGGVNTEAFF. The nucleotides are TGCGCCAGCAGCCAAGGGGGGGTGAACACTGAAGCTTTCTTT.